This TCR beta chain came from a study of blood T cell repertoires in COVID-19. Study at large: Sites across the United States, Italy and Spain contributed samples from acute and convalescent COVID-19. PBMCs, B-cell-depleted T cells, or T cells were the source of the cDNA or gDNA that made up the material.

Original processing notes: Amplified reference gene primers provided the basis for estimating nucleated cell counts. Sequenced by immunoSEQ multiplex PCR; TCRdb stores in-frame clones only, minus some. V and J calls and clone size are those listed in that table; D and trimming were worked out from the DNA. The sample yields approximately 54,000 clones, 90% seen once. The source material was peripheral blood. This sequence was found in a middle-aged woman with active COVID-19.

CDR3 loop: CASSPPGQVNQPQHF. CDR3 DNA sequence: TGTGCCAGTAGTCCACCGGGACAGGTCAATCAGCCCCAGCATTTT. The V call is TRBV19, the J call TRBJ1-5, with 8 bases fitting TRBD1. The junction had 6 bases not matched to a gene; V was cut back by 5 bases and J by 3 bases. CDR3 length: 15 amino acids. The germline V gene has CDR1 LNHDA and CDR2 SQIVND (reference sequence).